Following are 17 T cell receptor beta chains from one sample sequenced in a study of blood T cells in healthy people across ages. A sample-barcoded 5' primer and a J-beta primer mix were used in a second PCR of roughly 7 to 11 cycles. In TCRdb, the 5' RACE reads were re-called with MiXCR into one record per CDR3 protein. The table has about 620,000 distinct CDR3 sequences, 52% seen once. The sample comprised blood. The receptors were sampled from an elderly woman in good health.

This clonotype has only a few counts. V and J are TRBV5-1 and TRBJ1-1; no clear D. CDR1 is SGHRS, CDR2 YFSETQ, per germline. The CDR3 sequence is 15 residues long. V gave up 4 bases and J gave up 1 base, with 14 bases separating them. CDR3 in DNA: TGCGCCAGCAGCCCTGGACGGTGGGGGAACACTGAAGCTTTCTTT. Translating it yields CASSPGRWGNTEAFF.

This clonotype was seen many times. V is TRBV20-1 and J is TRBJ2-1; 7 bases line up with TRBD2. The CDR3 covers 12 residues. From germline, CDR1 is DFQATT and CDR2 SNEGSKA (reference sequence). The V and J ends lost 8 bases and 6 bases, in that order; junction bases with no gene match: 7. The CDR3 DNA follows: TGCAGTATTTCGGGGGAGGGCAATGAGCAGTTCTTC. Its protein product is CSISGEGNEQFF.

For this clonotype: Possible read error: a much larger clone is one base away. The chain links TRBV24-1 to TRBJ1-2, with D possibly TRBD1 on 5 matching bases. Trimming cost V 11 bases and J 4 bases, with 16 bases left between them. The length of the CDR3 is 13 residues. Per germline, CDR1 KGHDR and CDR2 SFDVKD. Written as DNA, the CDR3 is TGTGCCATCGGAAACCGGGACCCCTATGGCTACACCTTC. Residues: CAIGNRDPYGYTF.

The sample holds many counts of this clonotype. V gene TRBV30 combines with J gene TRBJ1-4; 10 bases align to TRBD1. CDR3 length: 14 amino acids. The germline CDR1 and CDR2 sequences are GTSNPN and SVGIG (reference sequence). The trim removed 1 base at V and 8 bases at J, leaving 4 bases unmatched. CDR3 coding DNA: TGTGCCTGGAGTGGCGACAGGGGGCGAGAAAAACTGTTTTTT. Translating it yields CAWSGDRGREKLFF.

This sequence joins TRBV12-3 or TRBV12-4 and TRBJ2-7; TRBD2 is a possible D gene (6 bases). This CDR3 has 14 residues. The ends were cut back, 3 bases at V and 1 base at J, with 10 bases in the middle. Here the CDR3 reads CASSFAGTSYEQYF. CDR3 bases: TGTGCCAGCAGTTTCGCCGGGACTTCCTACGAGCAGTACTTC.

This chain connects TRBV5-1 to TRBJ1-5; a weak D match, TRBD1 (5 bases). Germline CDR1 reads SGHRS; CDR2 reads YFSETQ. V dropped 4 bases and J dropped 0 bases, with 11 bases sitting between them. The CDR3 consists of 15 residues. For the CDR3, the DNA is TGCGCCAGCAGCCCCGAAGGGGTTAGCAATCAGCCCCAGCATTTT. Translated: CASSPEGVSNQPQHF.

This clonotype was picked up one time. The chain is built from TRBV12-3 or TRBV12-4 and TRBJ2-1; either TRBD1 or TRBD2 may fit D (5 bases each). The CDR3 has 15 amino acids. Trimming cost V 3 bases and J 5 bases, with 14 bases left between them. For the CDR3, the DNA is TGTGCCAGCAGTTTTGGGGGACCAATTAACAATGAGCAGTTCTTC. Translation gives CASSFGGPINNEQFF.

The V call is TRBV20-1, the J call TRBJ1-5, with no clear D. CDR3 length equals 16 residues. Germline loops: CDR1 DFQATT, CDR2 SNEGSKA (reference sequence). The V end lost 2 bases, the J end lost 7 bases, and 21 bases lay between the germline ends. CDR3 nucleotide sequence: TGCAGTGCTAGATACACCTGGGCCCAACGTGGGCAGCCCCAGCATTTT. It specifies CSARYTWAQRGQPQHF.

CDR3 loop: CASSQEWTVNEKLFF. As DNA, the CDR3 is TGCGCCAGCAGCCAAGAGTGGACAGTCAATGAAAAACTGTTTTTT. The V call is TRBV4-1, the J call TRBJ1-4; D is perhaps TRBD1 (6 bases). The CDR3 contains 15 residues. CDR1 is MGHRA and CDR2 is YSYEKL in the germline V gene. Deletions cut 0 bases from V and 5 bases from J, with 10 bases between.

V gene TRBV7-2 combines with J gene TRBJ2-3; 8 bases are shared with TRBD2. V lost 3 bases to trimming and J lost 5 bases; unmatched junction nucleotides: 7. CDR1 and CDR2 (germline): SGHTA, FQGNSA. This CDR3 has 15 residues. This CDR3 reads CASSFPAGVGDTQYF. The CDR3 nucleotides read TGTGCCAGCAGCTTTCCAGCGGGAGTAGGAGATACGCAGTATTTT. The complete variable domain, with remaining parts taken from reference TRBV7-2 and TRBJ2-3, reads GAGVSQSPSNKVTEKGKDVELRCDPISGHTALYWYRQSLGQGLEFLIYFQGNSAPDKSGLPSDRFSAERTGGSVSTLTIQRTQQEDSAVYLCASSFPAGVGDTQYFGPGTRLTVL.

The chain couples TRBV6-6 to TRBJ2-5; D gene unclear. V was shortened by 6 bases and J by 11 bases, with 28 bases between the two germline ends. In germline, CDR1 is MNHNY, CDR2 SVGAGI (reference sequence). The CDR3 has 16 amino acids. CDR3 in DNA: TGTGCCAGCAGAACCCGCTGGAAGGGATCCTACAATGAGCAGTACTTC. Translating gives CASRTRWKGSYNEQYF.

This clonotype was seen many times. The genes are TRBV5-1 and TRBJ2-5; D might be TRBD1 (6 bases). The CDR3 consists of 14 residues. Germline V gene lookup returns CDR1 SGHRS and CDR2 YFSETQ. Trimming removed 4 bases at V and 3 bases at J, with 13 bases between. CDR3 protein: CASSRRGLEETQYF. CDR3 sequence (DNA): TGCGCCAGCAGCCGCAGGGGTCTTGAAGAGACCCAGTACTTC.

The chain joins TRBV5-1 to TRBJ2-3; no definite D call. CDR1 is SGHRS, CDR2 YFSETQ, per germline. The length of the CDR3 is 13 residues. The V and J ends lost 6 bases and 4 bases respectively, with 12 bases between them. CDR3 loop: CASNQLLSDTQYF. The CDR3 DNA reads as TGCGCCAGCAATCAGTTATTATCAGATACGCAGTATTTT.

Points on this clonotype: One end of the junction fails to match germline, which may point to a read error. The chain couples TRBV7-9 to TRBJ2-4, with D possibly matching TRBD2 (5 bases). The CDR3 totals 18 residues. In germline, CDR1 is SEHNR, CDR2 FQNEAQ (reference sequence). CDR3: CASSSKTSGPGVKSIQYF. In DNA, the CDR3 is TGTGCCAGCAGCTCTAAAACGTCAGGTCCCGGGGTCAAAAGCATTCAGTACTTC.

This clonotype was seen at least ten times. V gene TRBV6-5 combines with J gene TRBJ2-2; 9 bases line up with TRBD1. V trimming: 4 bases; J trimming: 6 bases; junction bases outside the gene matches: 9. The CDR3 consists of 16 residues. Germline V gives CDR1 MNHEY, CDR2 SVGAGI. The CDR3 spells CASSSPGTGKAGELFF. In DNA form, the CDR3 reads TGTGCCAGCAGTTCTCCAGGGACAGGGAAGGCCGGGGAGCTGTTTTTT.

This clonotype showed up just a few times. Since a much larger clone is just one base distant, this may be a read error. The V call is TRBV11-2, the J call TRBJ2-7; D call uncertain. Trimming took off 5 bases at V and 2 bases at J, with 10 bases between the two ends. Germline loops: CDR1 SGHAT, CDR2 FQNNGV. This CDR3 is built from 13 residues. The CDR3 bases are TGTGCCAGCAGCGTATTTCGGGCCTACGAGCAGTACTTC. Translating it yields CASSVFRAYEQYF.

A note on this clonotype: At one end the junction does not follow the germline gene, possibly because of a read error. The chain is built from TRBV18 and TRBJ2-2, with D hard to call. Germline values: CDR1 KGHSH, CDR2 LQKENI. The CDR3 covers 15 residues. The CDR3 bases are TGTACCAGCTCACCACGAAGCTCGAACACCGGGGAGCTGTTTTTT. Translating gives CTSSPRSSNTGELFF. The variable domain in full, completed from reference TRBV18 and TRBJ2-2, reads NAGVMQNPRHLVRRRGQEARLRCSPMKGHSHVYWYRQLPEEGLKFMVYLQKENIIDESGMPKERFSAEFPKEGPSILRIQQVVRGDSAAYFCTSSPRSSNTGELFFGEGSRLTVL.